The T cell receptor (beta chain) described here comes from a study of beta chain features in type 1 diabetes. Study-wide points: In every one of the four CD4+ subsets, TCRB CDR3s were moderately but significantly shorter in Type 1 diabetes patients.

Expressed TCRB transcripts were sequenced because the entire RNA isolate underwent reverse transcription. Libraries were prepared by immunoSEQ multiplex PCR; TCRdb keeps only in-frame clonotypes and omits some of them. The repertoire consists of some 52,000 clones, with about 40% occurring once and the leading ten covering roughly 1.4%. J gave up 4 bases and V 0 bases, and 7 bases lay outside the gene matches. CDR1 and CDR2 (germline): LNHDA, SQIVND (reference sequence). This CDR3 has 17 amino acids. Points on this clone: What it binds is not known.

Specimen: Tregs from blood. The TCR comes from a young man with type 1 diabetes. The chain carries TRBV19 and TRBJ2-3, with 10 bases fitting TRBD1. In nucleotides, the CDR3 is TGTGCCAGTAGTATAGAGGGACAGGGGACCGTGGCAGATACGCAGTATTTT. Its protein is CASSIEGQGTVADTQYF.